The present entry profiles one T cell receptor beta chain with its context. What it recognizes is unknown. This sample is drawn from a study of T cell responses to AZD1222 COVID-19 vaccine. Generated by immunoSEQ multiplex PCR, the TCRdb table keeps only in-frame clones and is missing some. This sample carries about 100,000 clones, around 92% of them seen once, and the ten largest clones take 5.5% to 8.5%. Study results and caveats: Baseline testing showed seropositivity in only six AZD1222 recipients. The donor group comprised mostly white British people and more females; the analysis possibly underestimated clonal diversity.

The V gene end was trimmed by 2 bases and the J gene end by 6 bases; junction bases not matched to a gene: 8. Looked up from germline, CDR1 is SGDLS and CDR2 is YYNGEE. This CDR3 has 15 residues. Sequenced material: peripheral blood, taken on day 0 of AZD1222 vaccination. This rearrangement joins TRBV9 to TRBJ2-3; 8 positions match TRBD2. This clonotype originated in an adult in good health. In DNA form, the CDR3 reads TGTGCCAGCAGCGTCTGGAGCGGGAGATCGGATACGCAGTATTTT. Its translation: CASSVWSGRSDTQYF.